Included here is one TCR beta chain sequence, with context. Its antigen is unknown. The CDR3 has 14 residues. Deletions cut 4 bases from V and 10 bases from J, with 19 bases between. CDR1 and CDR2 (germline): SGDLS, YYNGEE. Method: immunoSEQ multiplex PCR; TCRdb's copy keeps in-frame clones and lacks some. The sample yields 80,000 to 95,000 clones, 88% seen once. This entry belongs to a study of graft-versus-host responses after intestinal transplantation. Across the whole study: Anti-thymocyte globulin induction preceded approximately three years of tacrolimus and steroid maintenance in all recipients. Study-level findings and limits: Clonal ratios of graft-versus-host to host-versus-graft in allografts were high for patients exhibiting graft-donor T cell macrochimerism. GvH clones appeared in recipient marrow, some first in ileum or blood. Circulating GvH clone levels at their peak were associated with HvG declines (early post-transplant).

The V call is TRBV9, the J call TRBJ2-3; D is possibly TRBD2 (6 bases). Specimen: unstimulated CD4+ T cells sorted from spleen or lymph node cells, collected before transplant. This TCR came from a human donor who was the organ donor for an intestinal transplant. The CDR3 nucleotides read TGTGCCAGCAGCCCGCTCTTCCAGGAGGGAGCGCAGTATTTT. Its translation is CASSPLFQEGAQYF.